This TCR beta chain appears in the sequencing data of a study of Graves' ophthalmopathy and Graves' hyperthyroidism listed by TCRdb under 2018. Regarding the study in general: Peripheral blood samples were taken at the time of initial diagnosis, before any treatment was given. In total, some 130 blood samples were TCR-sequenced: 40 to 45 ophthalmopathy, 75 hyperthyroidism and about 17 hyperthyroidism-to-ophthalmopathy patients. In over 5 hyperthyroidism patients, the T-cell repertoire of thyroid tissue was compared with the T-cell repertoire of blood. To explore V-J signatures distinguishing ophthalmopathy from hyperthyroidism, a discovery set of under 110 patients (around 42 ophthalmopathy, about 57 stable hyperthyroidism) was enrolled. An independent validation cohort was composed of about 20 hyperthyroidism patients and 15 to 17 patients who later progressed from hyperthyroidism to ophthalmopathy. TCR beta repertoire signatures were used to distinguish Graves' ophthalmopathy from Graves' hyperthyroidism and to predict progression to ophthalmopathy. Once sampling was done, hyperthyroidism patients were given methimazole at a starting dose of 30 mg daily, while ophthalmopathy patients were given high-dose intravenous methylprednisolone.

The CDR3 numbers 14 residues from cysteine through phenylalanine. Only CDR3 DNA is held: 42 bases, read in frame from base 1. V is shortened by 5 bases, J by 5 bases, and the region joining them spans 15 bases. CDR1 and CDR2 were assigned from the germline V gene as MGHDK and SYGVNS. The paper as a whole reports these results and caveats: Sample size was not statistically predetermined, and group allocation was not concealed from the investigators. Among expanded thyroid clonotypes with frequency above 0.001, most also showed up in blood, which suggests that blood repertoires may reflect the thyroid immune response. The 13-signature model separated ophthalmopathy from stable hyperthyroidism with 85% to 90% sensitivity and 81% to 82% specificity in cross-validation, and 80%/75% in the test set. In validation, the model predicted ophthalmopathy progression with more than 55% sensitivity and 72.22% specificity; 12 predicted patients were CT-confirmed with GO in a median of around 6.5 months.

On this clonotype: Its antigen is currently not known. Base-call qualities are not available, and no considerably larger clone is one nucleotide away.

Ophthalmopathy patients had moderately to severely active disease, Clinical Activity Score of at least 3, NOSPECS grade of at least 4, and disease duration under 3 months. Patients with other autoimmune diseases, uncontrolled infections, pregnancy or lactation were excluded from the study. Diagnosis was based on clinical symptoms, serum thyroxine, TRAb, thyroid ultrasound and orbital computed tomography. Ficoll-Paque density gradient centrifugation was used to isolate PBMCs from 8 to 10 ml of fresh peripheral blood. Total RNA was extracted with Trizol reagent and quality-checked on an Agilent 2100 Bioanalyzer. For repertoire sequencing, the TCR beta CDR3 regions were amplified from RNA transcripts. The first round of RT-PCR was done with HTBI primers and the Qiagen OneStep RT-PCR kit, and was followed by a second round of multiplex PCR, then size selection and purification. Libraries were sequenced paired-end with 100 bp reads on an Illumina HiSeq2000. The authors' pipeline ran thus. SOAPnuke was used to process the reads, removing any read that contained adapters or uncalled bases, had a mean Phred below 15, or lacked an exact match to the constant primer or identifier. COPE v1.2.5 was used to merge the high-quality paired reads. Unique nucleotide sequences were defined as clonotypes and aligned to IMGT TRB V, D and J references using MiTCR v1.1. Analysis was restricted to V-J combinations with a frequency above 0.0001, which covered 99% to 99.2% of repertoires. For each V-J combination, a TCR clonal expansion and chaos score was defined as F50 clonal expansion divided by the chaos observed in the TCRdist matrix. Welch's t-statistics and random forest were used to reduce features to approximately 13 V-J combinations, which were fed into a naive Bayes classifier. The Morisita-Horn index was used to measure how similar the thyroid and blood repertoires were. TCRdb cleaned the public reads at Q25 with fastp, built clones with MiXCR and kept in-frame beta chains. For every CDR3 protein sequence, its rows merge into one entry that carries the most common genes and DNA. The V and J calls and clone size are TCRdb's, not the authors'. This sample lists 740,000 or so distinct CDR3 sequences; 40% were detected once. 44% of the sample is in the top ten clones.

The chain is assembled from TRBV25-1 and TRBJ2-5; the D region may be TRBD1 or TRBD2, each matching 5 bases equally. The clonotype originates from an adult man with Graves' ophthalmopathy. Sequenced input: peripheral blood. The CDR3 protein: CASSLRGTRETQYF. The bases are TGTGCCAGCAGTCTACGAGGGACCCGGGAGACCCAGTACTTC.